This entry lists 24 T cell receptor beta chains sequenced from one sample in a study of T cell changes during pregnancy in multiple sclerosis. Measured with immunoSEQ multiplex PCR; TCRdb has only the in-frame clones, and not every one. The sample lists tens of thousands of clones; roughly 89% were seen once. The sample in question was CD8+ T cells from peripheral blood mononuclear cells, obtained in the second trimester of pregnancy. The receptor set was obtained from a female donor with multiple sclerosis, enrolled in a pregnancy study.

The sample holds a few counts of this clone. CDR3 nucleotides: TGTGCCTGGAGTGTAGGCAGGGAGGTCACTGAAGCTTTCTTT. Translation: CAWSVGREVTEAFF. This chain connects TRBV30 to TRBJ1-1, with D tentatively TRBD1 (5 bases). The CDR3 is 14 residues long. The V gene lost 0 bases and the J gene lost 4 bases, with 12 bases spanning the gap. Germline V lookup: CDR1 GTSNPN, CDR2 SVGIG (reference sequence).

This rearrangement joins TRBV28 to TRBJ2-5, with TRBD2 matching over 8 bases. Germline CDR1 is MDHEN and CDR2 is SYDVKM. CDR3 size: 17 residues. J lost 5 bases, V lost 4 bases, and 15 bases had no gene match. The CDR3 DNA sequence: TGTGCCAGCAGTTACCATACATCACGGGGGGGCAGGGAGACCCAGTACTTC. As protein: CASSYHTSRGGRETQYF.

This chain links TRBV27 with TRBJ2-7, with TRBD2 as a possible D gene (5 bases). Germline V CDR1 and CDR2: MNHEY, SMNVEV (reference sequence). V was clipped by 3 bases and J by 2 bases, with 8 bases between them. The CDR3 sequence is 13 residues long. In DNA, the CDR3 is TGTGCCAGCAGTTTCCGGGAAGCCTACGAGCAGTACTTC. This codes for CASSFREAYEQYF.

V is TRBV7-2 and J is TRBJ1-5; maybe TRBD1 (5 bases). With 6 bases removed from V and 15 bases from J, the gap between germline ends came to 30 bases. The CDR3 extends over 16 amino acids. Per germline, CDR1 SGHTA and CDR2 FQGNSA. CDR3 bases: TGTGCCAGCAGTTCGGACCAGACGGGGGGACCCCGCTTATTGCATTTT. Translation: CASSSDQTGGPRLLHF.

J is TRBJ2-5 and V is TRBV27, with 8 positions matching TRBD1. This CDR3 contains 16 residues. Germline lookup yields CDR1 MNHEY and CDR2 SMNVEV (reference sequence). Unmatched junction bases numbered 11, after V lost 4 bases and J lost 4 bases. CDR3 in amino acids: CASSSQYDRGGETQYF. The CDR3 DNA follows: TGTGCCAGCAGTTCCCAATATGACAGGGGAGGAGAGACCCAGTACTTC.

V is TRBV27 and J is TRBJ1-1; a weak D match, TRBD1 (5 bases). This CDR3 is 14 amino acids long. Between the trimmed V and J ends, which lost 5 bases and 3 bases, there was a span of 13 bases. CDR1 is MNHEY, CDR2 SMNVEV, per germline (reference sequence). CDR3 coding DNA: TGTGCCAGCAGTCCTAACTGGGGCGACACTGAAGCTTTCTTT. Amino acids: CASSPNWGDTEAFF.

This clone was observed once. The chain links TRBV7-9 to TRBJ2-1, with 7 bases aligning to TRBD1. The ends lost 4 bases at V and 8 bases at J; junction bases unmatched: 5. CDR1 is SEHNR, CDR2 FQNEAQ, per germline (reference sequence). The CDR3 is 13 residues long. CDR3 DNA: TGTGCCAGCAGCTCGGACAGGCGGGATGAGCAGTTCTTC. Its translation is CASSSDRRDEQFF.

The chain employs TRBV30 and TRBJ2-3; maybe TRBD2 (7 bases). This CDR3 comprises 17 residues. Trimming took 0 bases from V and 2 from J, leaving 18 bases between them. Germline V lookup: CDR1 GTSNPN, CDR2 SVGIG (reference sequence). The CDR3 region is CAWSVLGGAGFTDTQYF. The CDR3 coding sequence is TGTGCCTGGAGTGTTTTGGGGGGGGCCGGTTTCACAGATACGCAGTATTTT.

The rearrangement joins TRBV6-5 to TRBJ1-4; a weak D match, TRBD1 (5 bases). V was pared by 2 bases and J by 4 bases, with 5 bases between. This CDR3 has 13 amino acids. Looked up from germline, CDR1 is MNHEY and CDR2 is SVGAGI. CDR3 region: CASSYRGNEKLFF. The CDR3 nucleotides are TGTGCCAGCAGTTACAGGGGTAATGAAAAACTGTTTTTT.

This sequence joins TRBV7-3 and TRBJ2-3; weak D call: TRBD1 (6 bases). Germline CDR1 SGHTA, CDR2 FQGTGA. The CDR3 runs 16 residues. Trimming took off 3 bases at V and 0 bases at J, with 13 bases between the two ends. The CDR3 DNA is TGTGCCAGCAGCTTCTTGGGACACTCTAGCACAGATACGCAGTATTTT. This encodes CASSFLGHSSTDTQYF. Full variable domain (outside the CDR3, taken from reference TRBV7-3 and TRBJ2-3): GAGVSQTPSNKVTEKGKYVELRCDPISGHTALYWYRQSLGQGPEFLIYFQGTGAADDSGLPNDRFFAVRPEGSVSTLKIQRTERGDSAVYLCASSFLGHSSTDTQYFGPGTRLTVL.

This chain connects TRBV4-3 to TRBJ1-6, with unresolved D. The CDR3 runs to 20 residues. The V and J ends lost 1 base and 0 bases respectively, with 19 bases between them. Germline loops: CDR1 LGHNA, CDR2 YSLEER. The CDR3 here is CASSQAARSRLSSYNSPLHF. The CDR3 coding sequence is TGCGCCAGCAGCCAAGCCGCCAGGTCAAGATTAAGCTCCTATAATTCACCCCTCCACTTT.

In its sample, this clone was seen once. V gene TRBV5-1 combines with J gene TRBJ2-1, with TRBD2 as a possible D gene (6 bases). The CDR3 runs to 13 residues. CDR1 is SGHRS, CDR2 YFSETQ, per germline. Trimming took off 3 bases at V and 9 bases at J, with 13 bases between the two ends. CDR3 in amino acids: CASSYNGSPEQFF. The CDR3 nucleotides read TGCGCCAGCAGCTACAACGGGAGCCCTGAGCAGTTCTTC.

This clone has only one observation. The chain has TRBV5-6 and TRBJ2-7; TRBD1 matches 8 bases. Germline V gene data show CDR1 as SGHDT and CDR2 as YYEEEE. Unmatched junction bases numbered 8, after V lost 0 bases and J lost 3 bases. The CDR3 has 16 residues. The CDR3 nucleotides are TGTGCCAGCAGCTTGGTTAGGACAGGGTTCGACTACGAGCAGTACTTC. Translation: CASSLVRTGFDYEQYF.

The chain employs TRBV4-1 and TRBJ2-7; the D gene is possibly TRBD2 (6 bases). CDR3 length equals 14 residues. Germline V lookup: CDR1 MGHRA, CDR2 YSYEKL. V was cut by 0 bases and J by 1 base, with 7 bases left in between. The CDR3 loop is CASSQDGGSYEQYF. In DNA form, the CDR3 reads TGCGCCAGCAGCCAAGATGGGGGGTCCTACGAGCAGTACTTC.

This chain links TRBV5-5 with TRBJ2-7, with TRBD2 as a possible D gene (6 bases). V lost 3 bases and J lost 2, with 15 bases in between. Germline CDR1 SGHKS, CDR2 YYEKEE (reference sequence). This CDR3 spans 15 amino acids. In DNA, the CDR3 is TGTGCCAGCAGCTGGGGGACTTACGGTACCTACGAGCAGTACTTC. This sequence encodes CASSWGTYGTYEQYF.

The CDR3 sequence is CATSSGNTIYF. The CDR3 nucleotides read TGTGCCACGTCTTCGGGAAACACCATATATTTT. This chain uses TRBV27 with TRBJ1-3; no firm D call. Between the trimmed V and J ends, which lost 10 bases and 4 bases, there was a span of 8 bases. The CDR3 contains 11 residues. Germline V gives CDR1 MNHEY, CDR2 SMNVEV (reference sequence).

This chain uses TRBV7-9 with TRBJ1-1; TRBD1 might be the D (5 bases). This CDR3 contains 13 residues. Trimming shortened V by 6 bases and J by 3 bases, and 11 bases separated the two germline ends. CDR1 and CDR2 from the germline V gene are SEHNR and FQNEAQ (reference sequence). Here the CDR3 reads CASRSGRDTEAFF. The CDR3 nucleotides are TGTGCCAGCAGGTCAGGCAGGGACACTGAAGCTTTCTTT.

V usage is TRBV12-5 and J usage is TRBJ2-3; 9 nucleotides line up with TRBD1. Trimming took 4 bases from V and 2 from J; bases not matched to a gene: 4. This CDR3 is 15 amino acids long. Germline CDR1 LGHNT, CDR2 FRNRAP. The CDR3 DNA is TGTGCTAGTGGTTGGACAGGGGACACCACAGATACGCAGTATTTT. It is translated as CASGWTGDTTDTQYF.

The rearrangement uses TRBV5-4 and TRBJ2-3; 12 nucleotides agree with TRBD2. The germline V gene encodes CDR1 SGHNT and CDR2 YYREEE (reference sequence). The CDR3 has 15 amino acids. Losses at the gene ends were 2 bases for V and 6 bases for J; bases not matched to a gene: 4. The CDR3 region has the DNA TGTGCCAGCAGCTTCGCTAGCGGGAGGGTTGATACGCAGTATTTT. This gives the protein CASSFASGRVDTQYF.

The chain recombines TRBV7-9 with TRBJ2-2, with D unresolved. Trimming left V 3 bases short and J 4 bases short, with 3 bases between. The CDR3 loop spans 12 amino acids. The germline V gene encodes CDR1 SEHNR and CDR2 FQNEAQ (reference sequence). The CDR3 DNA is TGTGCCAGCAGCTTGAGCACCGGGGAGCTGTTTTTT. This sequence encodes CASSLSTGELFF.

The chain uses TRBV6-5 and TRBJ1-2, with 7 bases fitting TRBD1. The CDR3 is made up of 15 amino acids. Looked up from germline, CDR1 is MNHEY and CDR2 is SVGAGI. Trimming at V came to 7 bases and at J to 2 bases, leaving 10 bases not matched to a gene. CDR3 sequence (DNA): TGTGCCAGCACGGACCACAGGGGAATCAACTATGGCTACACCTTC. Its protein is CASTDHRGINYGYTF.

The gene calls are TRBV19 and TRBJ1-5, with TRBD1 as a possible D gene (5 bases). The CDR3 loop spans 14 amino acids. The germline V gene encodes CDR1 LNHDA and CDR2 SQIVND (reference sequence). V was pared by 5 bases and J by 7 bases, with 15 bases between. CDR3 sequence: CASSVSQGFQPQHF. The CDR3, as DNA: TGTGCCAGTAGTGTCTCGCAGGGTTTCCAGCCCCAGCATTTT. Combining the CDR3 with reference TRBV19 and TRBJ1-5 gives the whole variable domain DGGITQSPKYLFRKEGQNVTLSCEQNLNHDAMYWYRQDPGQGLRLIYYSQIVNDFQKGDIAEGYSVSREKKESFPLTVTSAQKNPTAFYLCASSVSQGFQPQHFGDGTRLSIL.

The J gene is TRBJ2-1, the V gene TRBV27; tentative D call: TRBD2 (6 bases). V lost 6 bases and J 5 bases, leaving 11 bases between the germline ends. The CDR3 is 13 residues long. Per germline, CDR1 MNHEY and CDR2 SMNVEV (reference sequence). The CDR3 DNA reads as TGTGCCAGCAGCCCGGGACTTCACAATGAGCAGTTCTTC. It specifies CASSPGLHNEQFF.

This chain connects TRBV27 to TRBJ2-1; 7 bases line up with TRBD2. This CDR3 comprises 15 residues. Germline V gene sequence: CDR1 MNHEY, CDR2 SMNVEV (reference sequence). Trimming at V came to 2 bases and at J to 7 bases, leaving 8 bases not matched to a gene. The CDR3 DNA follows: TGTGCCAGCAGTTTAAGCCTAGCGGACTGGAATGAGCAGTTCTTC. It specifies CASSLSLADWNEQFF.